This TCR beta chain appears in the sequencing data of a study of T cells in Graves' hyperthyroidism and ophthalmopathy. Whole-study results and caveats: In simple terms, a model built on 13 V-J features told ophthalmopathy apart from stable hyperthyroidism. Prediction of ophthalmopathy progression came a median roughly 6.6 months pre-onset.

The CDR3 regions of TCR beta were amplified from RNA transcripts. First-round RT-PCR with HTBI primers amplified the TCR CDR3 region. TCRdb processed the multiplex PCR reads anew with MiXCR; each CDR3 protein has one entry. This sample has 350,000 to 400,000 distinct CDR3 sequences, with about 15% found just once. The ends were cut back, 3 bases at V and 8 bases at J, with 13 bases in the middle. There are 13 residues in the CDR3. Germline V lookup: CDR1 SEHNR, CDR2 FQNEAQ (reference sequence). This clonotype was recorded at least ten times. What it binds is not known. Sequencing used blood. The origin of this receptor is a woman under 40 with Graves' hyperthyroidism. J is TRBJ1-2 and V is TRBV7-9; D is possibly TRBD1 (6 bases). The CDR3 protein is CASSFGGFFGYTF. The CDR3 nucleotides read TGTGCCAGCAGCTTTGGGGGCTTCTTCGGCTACACCTTC.